Presented here are 15 T cell receptor beta chains from one specimen sequenced in a study of T cells in Graves' hyperthyroidism and ophthalmopathy. It was RNA transcripts that yielded the amplified TCR beta CDR3 regions. The TCR CDR3 first-round RT-PCR relied on the HTBI primer set. TCRdb redid the calling of the multiplex PCR reads with MiXCR, one entry per CDR3 protein. The sample contains some 360,000 distinct CDR3 sequences, 15% to 20% of which appear only once. Sequencing was done on a sample of blood. These receptors all stem from a woman aged 40 to 50 with Graves' ophthalmopathy.

This clonotype showed up many times. V and J are TRBV6-2 or TRBV6-3 and TRBJ1-5; TRBD1 matches 9 bases. V dropped 6 bases and J dropped 9; count of bases not matched to a gene: 9. CDR1 and CDR2 from the germline V gene are MNHEY and SVGEGT. The length of the CDR3 is 14 residues. The CDR3, as DNA: TGTGCCAGCAGCCTACAGGGGGCTTGGCGGCCCCAGCATTTT. This gives the protein CASSLQGAWRPQHF.

In this sample, this clonotype turned up many times. V is TRBV7-2 and J is TRBJ1-2; tentative D call: TRBD1 (6 bases). The CDR3 extends over 14 amino acids. CDR1 is SGHTA and CDR2 is FQGNSA in the germline V gene. Trimming left V 5 bases short and J 3 bases short, with 13 bases between. CDR3 sequence reads: CASSPAAGDYGYTF. Written as DNA, the CDR3 is TGTGCCAGCAGCCCCGCGGCAGGGGACTATGGCTACACCTTC.

This clonotype was found many times. The CDR3 DNA is TGTGCCAGCAGGTTAAGGACTCCACTCTACGAGCAGTACTTC. It encodes CASRLRTPLYEQYF. The chain links TRBV6-9 to TRBJ2-7; D possibly corresponds to TRBD2 (5 bases). Germline-derived CDR1 and CDR2 are MNHGY and SVAAGI. V shed 6 bases and J shed 3 bases, with 15 bases lying between them. The CDR3 runs 14 residues.

This clonotype was found many times. This chain links TRBV24-1 with TRBJ2-5; TRBD2 matches at 12 bases. The CDR3 is made up of 17 amino acids. V lost 4 bases, J lost 2 bases, and 7 bases stayed unmatched. The V gene's germline CDR1 is KGHDR and CDR2 SFDVKD. Here the CDR3 DNA reads TGTGCCACCAGTGACTTCGGACTAGCGGGAACTCAAGAGACCCAGTACTTC. It is translated as CATSDFGLAGTQETQYF.

This clonotype was found many times. The chain has TRBV7-2 and TRBJ1-1; D is undetermined. This CDR3 contains 16 residues. V lost 1 base and J lost 4, with 16 bases in between. The V gene's germline CDR1 is SGHTA and CDR2 FQGNSA. The CDR3 region is CASSLGLGGGSTEAFF. The CDR3 DNA reads as TGTGCCAGCAGCTTAGGGCTTGGTGGCGGCTCCACTGAAGCTTTCTTT.

This clonotype came up a few times. The rearrangement uses TRBV20-1 and TRBJ1-1; TRBD1 matches 10 bases. The CDR3 is 13 residues long. The germline V gene has CDR1 DFQATT and CDR2 SNEGSKA (reference sequence). V dropped 6 bases and J dropped 1; count of bases not matched to a gene: 2. The CDR3 spells CSAGQGRNTEAFF. The CDR3, as DNA: TGCAGTGCGGGACAGGGGAGGAACACTGAAGCTTTCTTT.

The table lists this clonotype with many counts. This chain links TRBV27 with TRBJ2-7; D gene ambiguous. The CDR3 is 13 residues long. Germline V gives CDR1 MNHEY, CDR2 SMNVEV (reference sequence). Trimming took off 3 bases at V and 3 bases at J, with 9 bases between the two ends. The CDR3 protein is CASSFSVYYEQYF. The CDR3, as DNA: TGTGCCAGCAGTTTCTCCGTCTACTACGAGCAGTACTTC.

This clonotype appeared many times. The V call is TRBV13, the J call TRBJ2-2, with D perhaps given as TRBD1 or TRBD2 (6 bases each). The V gene lost 1 base and the J gene lost 7 bases, with 10 bases spanning the gap. CDR3 length: 14 residues. Looked up from germline, CDR1 is PRHDT and CDR2 is FYEKMQ (reference sequence). The CDR3 bases are TGTGCCAGCAGCTTAGCGGGGGCGGTCGGGGAGCTGTTTTTT. It codes for CASSLAGAVGELFF.

This clonotype has ten or more counts. The chain recombines TRBV9 with TRBJ2-7; D might be TRBD1 (5 bases). The CDR3 contains 14 residues. The V gene lost 0 bases and the J gene lost 2 bases, with 9 bases spanning the gap. CDR1 SGDLS and CDR2 YYNGEE come from the germline V gene. The CDR3 region is CASSVGQLTYEQYF. The DNA for the CDR3 is TGTGCCAGCAGCGTAGGACAGCTCACCTACGAGCAGTACTTC.

This clonotype was seen many times. This rearrangement joins TRBV12-3 or TRBV12-4 to TRBJ1-1; the match to TRBD1 covers 8 bases. This CDR3 comprises 15 residues. V shed 2 bases and J 2 bases; nucleotides not matched to a gene: 4. Here the CDR3 reads CASSLSTGGNTEAFF. CDR3 DNA: TGTGCCAGCAGTTTATCTACAGGGGGAAACACTGAAGCTTTCTTT.

Many counts were recorded for this clonotype. This chain links TRBV28 with TRBJ2-7, with D tentatively TRBD2 (5 bases). Trimming stripped 1 base from V and 2 bases from J, with 9 bases between. The CDR3 is 14 amino acids. The germline gives CDR1 MDHEN, CDR2 SYDVKM. CDR3 sequence (DNA): TGTGCCAGCAGTTTATTAAGGGAGCCCTACGAGCAGTACTTC. This gives the protein CASSLLREPYEQYF.

This clonotype was picked up many times. The chain recombines TRBV28 with TRBJ2-5; no firm D call. Germline V CDR1 and CDR2: MDHEN, SYDVKM. CDR3 length: 15 residues. V was cut by 3 bases and J by 0 bases, with 11 bases left in between. The CDR3 DNA follows: TGTGCCAGCAGTTTGGAGACAAGTTACCAAGAGACCCAGTACTTC. It specifies CASSLETSYQETQYF.

This clonotype has at least ten counts. The chain uses TRBV6-2 or TRBV6-3 and TRBJ2-7, with 12 bases lining up with TRBD2. The CDR3 extends over 15 amino acids. The V gene end was trimmed by 7 bases and the J gene end by 3 bases; junction bases not matched to a gene: 7. CDR1 and CDR2 from the germline V gene are MNHEY and SVGEGT. The CDR3 spells CASMDGTSGYYEQYF. The CDR3 DNA reads TGTGCCAGCATGGACGGGACTAGCGGGTACTACGAGCAGTACTTC.

The V and J genes are TRBV6-2 or TRBV6-3 and TRBJ1-2; perhaps TRBD1 as D (6 bases). This CDR3 has 13 amino acids. Germline loops: CDR1 MNHEY, CDR2 SVGEGT. Trimming stripped 6 bases from V and 2 bases from J, with 10 bases between. This chain's CDR3 is CASRNGQNYGYTF. For the CDR3, the DNA is TGTGCCAGCAGAAATGGACAGAACTATGGCTACACCTTC.

This clonotype has ten or more counts. The gene calls are TRBV10-3 and TRBJ2-7; no clear D. Germline-derived CDR1 and CDR2 are ENHRY and SYGVKD. V lost 10 bases, J lost 1 base, and 17 bases lay in between. This CDR3 is 14 amino acids long. Here the CDR3 reads CATKTTDGSYEQYF. The DNA of the CDR3 is TGTGCCACAAAAACCACGGACGGGTCCTACGAGCAGTACTTC.